The T cell receptor beta chain described here comes from a study of cytomegalovirus exposure and HLA in healthy donors. Notes on the study in general: HLA alleles showed associations with some 17,000 TCR beta sequences in a later analysis, at a 0.05 false discovery rate.

PCR amplification relied on 60 Vbeta primers (plus 13 Jbeta primers). The data were produced by immunoSEQ multiplex PCR, yet TCRdb's version contains in-frame clones alone and is incomplete. The sample shows roughly 93,000 clones, roughly 79% of them seen only once. This clone was counted once. What it recognizes is unknown. This receptor was identified in a man aged 25 to 40 in good health and CMV-seronegative. The sample taken for sequencing was PBMCs.

CDR3 coding DNA: TGTGCCAGCAGCTTTCAACATGGAGCGGGGGAGACCCAGTACTTC. Its protein is CASSFQHGAGETQYF. V usage is TRBV7-2 and J usage is TRBJ2-5, with TRBD2 identical over 7 bases. Trimming at V came to 3 bases and at J to 5 bases, leaving 9 bases not matched to a gene. CDR1 and CDR2 (germline): SGHTA, FQGNSA. The CDR3 length is 15 residues.